The 7 T cell receptor beta chains in this list originate from one sample, sequenced in a study of T cells in Graves' hyperthyroidism and ophthalmopathy. The CDR3 regions of TCR beta were amplified from RNA transcripts. The HTBI set primed first-round TCR CDR3 RT-PCR. TCRdb fed the multiplex PCR reads into MiXCR, producing one record per CDR3 protein. The repertoire consists of hundreds of thousands of distinct CDR3 sequences, with over 12% occurring once and the leading ten covering roughly 13%. Sequencing input: blood. The receptors originated from a man between 18 and 29 years old with Graves' ophthalmopathy.

The chain carries TRBV5-1 and TRBJ2-5; 9 bases match TRBD1. The CDR3 extends over 17 amino acids. From germline, CDR1 is SGHRS and CDR2 YFSETQ. The V gene end was trimmed by 4 bases and the J gene end by 1 base; junction bases not matched to a gene: 11. The CDR3 DNA sequence: TGCGCCAGCAGCAGGAGGTCCCGGGACAGGGCCCAAGAGACCCAGTACTTC. The encoded protein is CASSRRSRDRAQETQYF.

This clonotype was detected only a few times. J is TRBJ1-1 and V is TRBV4-1, with D possibly matching TRBD1 (5 bases). Trimming removed 6 bases at V and 4 bases at J, with 21 bases between. Germline CDR1 MGHRA, CDR2 YSYEKL. The CDR3 loop spans 16 amino acids. In DNA, the CDR3 is TGCGCCAGCAGGACGCTTACTGGCAGGGAGGGCACTGAAGCTTTCTTT. This translates into CASRTLTGREGTEAFF.

Ten or more counts support this clonotype. The chain has TRBV7-9 and TRBJ2-1; maybe TRBD2 (6 bases). V shed 3 bases and J shed 9 bases, with 12 bases lying between them. This CDR3 spans 13 amino acids. Per germline, CDR1 SEHNR and CDR2 FQNEAQ (reference sequence). CDR3 DNA: TGTGCCAGCAGCTTGGAGGGGCGATCTGAGCAGTTCTTC. Encoded protein: CASSLEGRSEQFF.

This clonotype was picked up a small number of times. The chain couples TRBV13 to TRBJ1-3; 7 bases align to TRBD1. Trimming took 5 bases from V and 1 from J; bases not matched to a gene: 2. Germline CDR1 is PRHDT and CDR2 is FYEKMQ (reference sequence). The CDR3 runs 14 residues. CDR3 coding DNA: TGTGCCAGCAGCCAGGGACAGTCTGGAAACACCATATATTTT. Translated: CASSQGQSGNTIYF.

This clonotype occurred many times. The gene calls are TRBV20-1 and TRBJ2-7; 12 bases are a match to TRBD2. Trimming removed 3 bases from V and 3 bases from J; junction bases left unmatched: 0. CDR1 and CDR2 from the germline V gene are DFQATT and SNEGSKA (reference sequence). The CDR3 loop spans 13 amino acids. The CDR3 sequence: CSARGLAGYEQYF. CDR3 bases: TGCAGTGCTAGGGGACTAGCGGGCTACGAGCAGTACTTC.

A remark on this clonotype: This may be a read error: a much more frequent sequence differs by one nucleotide. This chain connects TRBV24-1 to TRBJ1-2; D might be TRBD1 (6 bases). Trimming cost V 5 bases and J 8 bases, with 14 bases left between them. The V gene's germline CDR1 is KGHDR and CDR2 SFDVKD. The CDR3 spans 13 residues. The CDR3 sequence: CATSGNTGSGYTF. CDR3 DNA: TGTGCCACCAGTGGAAACACAGGGAGCGGCTACACCTTC.

This clonotype was counted between two and nine times. The chain recombines TRBV25-1 with TRBJ1-1; D possibly corresponds to TRBD1 (6 bases). The CDR3 covers 15 residues. Trimming stripped 1 base from V and 3 bases from J, with 12 bases between. Germline values: CDR1 MGHDK, CDR2 SYGVNS. This chain's CDR3 is CASSESRGGYTEAFF. Written as DNA, the CDR3 is TGTGCCAGCAGTGAATCGAGGGGGGGCTACACTGAAGCTTTCTTT.